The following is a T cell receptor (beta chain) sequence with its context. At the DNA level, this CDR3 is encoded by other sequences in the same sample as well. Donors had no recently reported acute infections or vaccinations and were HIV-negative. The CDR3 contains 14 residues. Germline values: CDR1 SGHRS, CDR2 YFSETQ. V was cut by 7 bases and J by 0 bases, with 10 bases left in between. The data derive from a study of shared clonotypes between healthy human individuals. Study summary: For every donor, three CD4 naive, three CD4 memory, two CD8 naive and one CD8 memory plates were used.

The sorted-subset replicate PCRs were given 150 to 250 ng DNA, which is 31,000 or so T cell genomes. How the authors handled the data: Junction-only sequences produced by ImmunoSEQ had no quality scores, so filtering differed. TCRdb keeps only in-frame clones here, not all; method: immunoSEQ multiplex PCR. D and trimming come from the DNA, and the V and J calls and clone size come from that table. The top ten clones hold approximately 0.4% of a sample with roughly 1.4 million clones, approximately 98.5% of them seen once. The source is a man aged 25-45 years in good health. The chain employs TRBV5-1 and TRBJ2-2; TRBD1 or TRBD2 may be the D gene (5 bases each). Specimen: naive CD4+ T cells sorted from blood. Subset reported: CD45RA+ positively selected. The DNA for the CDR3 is TGCGCCAGCTCCGGGACCGCGAACACCGGGGAGCTGTTTTTT. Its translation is CASSGTANTGELFF. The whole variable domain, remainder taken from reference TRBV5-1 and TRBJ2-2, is KAGVTQTPRYLIKTRGQQVTLSCSPISGHRSVSWYQQTPGQGLQFLFEYFSETQRNKGNFPGRFSGRQFSNSRSEMNVSTLELGDSALYLCASSGTANTGELFFGEGSRLTVL.